This TCR beta chain was recorded in a study of blood T cells in healthy people across ages. Findings and caveats of the study: Per-million-T-cell TCR beta diversity fell roughly linearly with age. Long-lived donors had more naive CD4+ cells and higher diversity than aged donors.

This CDR3 has 14 residues. Germline lookup yields CDR1 SQVTM and CDR2 ANQGSEA. Losses at the gene ends were 3 bases for V and 3 bases for J; bases not matched to a gene: 8. Alongside a J-beta primer mix, a sample-barcoded 5' primer served in a second PCR lasting roughly 7 to 12 cycles. Each cDNA molecule was tagged by a template-switch adaptor with 12 random nucleotides. Researchers report that each sample yielded at least 3 million CDR3-containing paired-end reads. TCRdb recomputed calls from the 5' RACE reads with MiXCR, one row per CDR3 protein. The table shows about 970,000 distinct CDR3 sequences, with roughly 51% occurring only once. A few counts support this clonotype. Its cognate antigen is unknown.

The sequencing sample was made of blood. The clonotype originates from a woman aged 55-69 years in good health. The rearrangement uses TRBV29-1 and TRBJ2-7, with 7 bases identical to TRBD2. The CDR3 DNA reads TGCAGCGTTGATGGGGGGGAAAACCTCTACGAGCAGTACTTC. Residues: CSVDGGENLYEQYF.